The 13 T cell receptor beta chains below all came from one sample that was sequenced in a study of CD8+ T cells in alopecia areata (dated by TCRdb to 2016 to 2019). Receptor libraries were prepared by the immunoSEQ multiplex PCR assay. To provide template for TCR sequencing, every sample had RNA extracted and reverse transcribed into cDNA. This is the immuneACCESS table as TCRdb keeps it, with only in-frame sequences that have V and J called. A part of the clones is gone; compared with another copy, unresolved V genes explain less than half, and the rest is unexplained. Counted in this sample were 200,000 to 250,000 clones; around three fifths of them appeared once. About 4.2% of the sample comes from the top ten. In light of the paper, this sample's time point label describes: around 28 days on oral tofacitinib. The meaning of the sample's treatment or condition label: oral pan-JAK inhibitor, 5-10 mg twice daily.

The specimen comprised CD4+ T cells sorted from blood, sampled at week 4, from a patient treated with tofacitinib. The receptors here all came from a human donor with alopecia areata.

The chain joins TRBV7-2 to TRBJ1-1, with no clear D. This CDR3 comprises 11 residues. Trimming took off 5 bases at V and 4 bases at J, with 5 bases between the two ends. CDR1 SGHTA and CDR2 FQGNSA come from the germline V gene. The CDR3 DNA is TGTGCCAGCAGCCGAAGCACTGAAGCTTTCTTT. It encodes CASSRSTEAFF.

The chain is built from TRBV6-5 and TRBJ2-5, with 8 positions matching TRBD2. This CDR3 has 13 residues. Germline loops: CDR1 MNHEY, CDR2 SVGAGI. V was pared by 11 bases and J by 5 bases, with 10 bases of the junction left unmatched. This CDR3 is CAAGGGAGETQYF. The CDR3 DNA follows: TGTGCCGCGGGAGGAGGGGCCGGGGAGACCCAGTACTTC.

The chain is built from TRBV5-1 and TRBJ2-7; 10 bases align to TRBD1. The CDR3 covers 16 residues. In germline, CDR1 is SGHRS, CDR2 YFSETQ. V gave up 0 bases and J gave up 10 bases; unmatched junction bases: 13. The DNA of the CDR3 is TGCGCCAGCAGCTTGGTAGTTGGTCGGACAGGGGGTTCTCAGTACTTC. This gives the protein CASSLVVGRTGGSQYF.

The chain is built from TRBV30 and TRBJ1-5, with D maybe TRBD1 (6 bases). The CDR3 is made up of 15 amino acids. Trimming stripped 1 base from V and 1 base from J, with 11 bases between. The germline gives CDR1 GTSNPN, CDR2 SVGIG (reference sequence). The DNA of the CDR3 is TGTGCCTGGAGTGCCCCCGACAGGAGCAATCAGCCCCAGCATTTT. Protein sequence: CAWSAPDRSNQPQHF.

The rearrangement joins TRBV9 to TRBJ1-2; D remains ambiguous. The CDR3 runs 15 residues. Germline CDR1 reads SGDLS; CDR2 reads YYNGEE. V lost 2 bases and J 2 bases, leaving 13 bases between the germline ends. CDR3 bases: TGTGCCAGCAGCGTCTCGACAAACCTCAACTATGGCTACACCTTC. Translation gives CASSVSTNLNYGYTF.

The gene calls are TRBV29-1 and TRBJ2-5; D is unclear. Trimming took off 4 bases at V and 2 bases at J, with 11 bases between the two ends. Germline lookup yields CDR1 SQVTM and CDR2 ANQGSEA. The CDR3 length is 13 residues. The CDR3 spells CSVGLRQQETQYF. DNA of the CDR3: TGCAGCGTTGGATTAAGGCAGCAAGAGACCCAGTACTTC. Full variable domain (missing parts from reference TRBV29-1 and TRBJ2-5): SAVISQKPSRDICQRGTSLTIQCQVDSQVTMMFWYRQQPGQSLTLIATANQGSEATYESGFVIDKFPISRPNLTFSTLTVSNMSPEDSSIYLCSVGLRQQETQYFGPGTRLLVL.

The chain links TRBV7-2 to TRBJ1-6; 9 nucleotides line up with TRBD1. The junction had 7 bases not matched to a gene; V was cut back by 6 bases and J by 10 bases. The germline V gene has CDR1 SGHTA and CDR2 FQGNSA. This CDR3 is built from 14 residues. The CDR3 DNA reads as TGTGCCAGCAGGGTGGGACAGGGAGGATCACCCCTCCACTTT. Translation gives CASRVGQGGSPLHF.

This clone occurred a few times. CDR3 nucleotides: TGTGCCAGCAGCCCCCGACAGGGATCGTCCGAGCAGTACTTC. This sequence encodes CASSPRQGSSEQYF. The chain employs TRBV6-5 and TRBJ2-7; 7 bases line up with TRBD1. Germline lookup yields CDR1 MNHEY and CDR2 SVGAGI. This CDR3 comprises 14 residues. J was trimmed by 6 bases and V by 6 bases; bases with no gene match: 11.

The chain carries TRBV7-2 and TRBJ1-1, with D maybe TRBD1 (5 bases). Trimming shortened V by 7 bases and J by 1 base, and 13 bases separated the two germline ends. Germline V CDR1 and CDR2: SGHTA, FQGNSA. The CDR3 runs 14 residues. The chain's CDR3 is CASNPFGANTEAFF. The CDR3 bases are TGTGCCAGCAACCCCTTTGGGGCGAACACTGAAGCTTTCTTT.

With regard to this clone: Other DNA sequences in the sample encode the same CDR3. The gene calls are TRBV20-1 and TRBJ1-2; D ambiguous. The germline V gene has CDR1 DFQATT and CDR2 SNEGSKA (reference sequence). V was pared by 5 bases and J by 3 bases, with 4 bases between. The CDR3 totals 10 residues. CDR3 nucleotides: TGCAGTGCTGGGGACTATGGCTACACCTTC. Protein product: CSAGDYGYTF.

The V gene is TRBV2, the J gene TRBJ2-7; tentatively, D is TRBD1 (5 bases). This CDR3 is built from 10 residues. V lost 8 bases and J 4 bases, leaving 6 bases between the germline ends. Germline lookup yields CDR1 SNHLY and CDR2 FYNNEI. The CDR3: CASAGYEQYF. The CDR3 region has the DNA TGTGCCAGCGCAGGGTACGAGCAGTACTTC.

The rearrangement joins TRBV23-1 to TRBJ2-4; weak D call: TRBD1 (5 bases). TRBV23-1 has ORF status, its function being uncertain. CDR3 length: 15 amino acids. Trimming removed 0 bases from V and 5 bases from J, with 11 bases in between. Here the CDR3 reads CASSQSVVRENIQYF. The CDR3 region has the DNA TGCGCCAGCAGTCAATCCGTGGTCAGGGAAAACATTCAGTACTTC.

The chain joins TRBV10-3 to TRBJ2-7; D ambiguous. Germline values: CDR1 ENHRY, CDR2 SYGVKD. The V gene lost 4 bases and the J gene lost 7 bases, with 11 bases spanning the gap. This CDR3 contains 12 residues. CDR3 protein: CAISGVQGEQYF. CDR3 DNA: TGTGCCATCAGTGGGGTCCAAGGAGAGCAGTACTTC.